The 25 T cell receptor beta chains in this list originate from one sample, sequenced in a study of spatial heterogeneity in lung cancer. TCRdb processed the 5' RACE reads anew with MiXCR; each CDR3 protein has one entry. Of 20,000 to 30,000 distinct CDR3 sequences in the sample, over 7.5% were seen once. Time point of the sample: blood at routine non-recurrence follow-up after resection. Sequencing used PBMCs, obtained at follow-up. These receptors were collected from a male donor with early-stage non-small cell lung cancer.

This clonotype is a singleton in its sample. The V call is TRBV5-1, the J call TRBJ2-1; 8 bases are a match to TRBD1. J gave up 7 bases and V 4 bases, and 4 bases lay outside the gene matches. Germline CDR1 is SGHRS and CDR2 is YFSETQ. This CDR3 comprises 13 residues. The CDR3 DNA reads TGCGCCAGCAGCCCAGGGGGCTTGAATGAGCAGTTCTTC. Translation gives CASSPGGLNEQFF.

This clonotype was found many times. The CDR3 reads CASSQERPGDEQFF. The DNA of the CDR3 is TGTGCCAGCAGCCAAGAACGACCAGGGGATGAGCAGTTCTTC. The chain carries TRBV14 and TRBJ2-1; a possible D gene is TRBD1 (6 bases). Per the germline V gene, CDR1 is SGHDN and CDR2 is FVKESK. V was clipped by 0 bases and J by 8 bases, with 11 bases between them. There are 14 residues in the CDR3.

This clonotype has a handful of counts. The chain joins TRBV20-1 to TRBJ1-1, with 9 nucleotides matching TRBD1. The CDR3 runs 13 residues. CDR1 and CDR2 (germline): DFQATT, SNEGSKA (reference sequence). Here the CDR3 DNA reads TGCAGGCCAGAACAGGGGGCGAACACTGAAGCTTTCTTT. Translation gives CRPEQGANTEAFF.

Only a few counts were recorded for this clonotype. This sequence joins TRBV28 and TRBJ2-7, with D possibly TRBD2 on 7 matching bases. The germline CDR1 and CDR2 sequences are MDHEN and SYDVKM. The CDR3 contains 12 residues. Trimming removed 9 bases from V and 3 bases from J, with 12 bases in between. CDR3 loop: CASCRGGYEQYF. As DNA, the CDR3 is TGTGCCAGTTGTAGGGGGGGCTACGAGCAGTACTTC. The complete variable domain, with remaining parts taken from reference TRBV28 and TRBJ2-7, reads DVKVTQSSRYLVKRTGEKVFLECVQDMDHENMFWYRQDPGLGLRLIYFSYDVKMKEKGDIPEGYSVSREKKERFSLILESASTNQTSMYLCASCRGGYEQYFGPGTRLTVT.

This clonotype was recorded at least ten times. J is TRBJ2-1 and V is TRBV24-1; tentatively, D is TRBD2 (5 bases). Germline V gene data show CDR1 as KGHDR and CDR2 as SFDVKD. This CDR3 spans 15 amino acids. V was trimmed by 3 bases and J by 5 bases, leaving 13 bases between them. The CDR3 reads CATSDPSPSDNEQFF. The CDR3 DNA reads TGTGCCACCAGTGATCCTAGCCCTAGTGACAATGAGCAGTTCTTC.

The chain joins TRBV4-2 to TRBJ1-1, with 7 bases that match TRBD1. Per germline, CDR1 LGHNA and CDR2 YNFKEQ. J lost 3 bases, V lost 4 bases, and 8 bases had no gene match. This CDR3 comprises 15 residues. The CDR3 region is CASSPGGGAYTEAFF. The CDR3 nucleotides read TGTGCCAGCAGCCCCGGAGGGGGCGCGTACACTGAAGCTTTCTTT.

This clonotype appeared many times. The rearrangement links TRBV6-5 to TRBJ2-7, with D perhaps matching TRBD1 (5 bases). CDR3 length: 13 amino acids. Germline assignment: CDR1 MNHEY and CDR2 SVGAGI. V lost 5 bases and J 3 bases, leaving 11 bases between the germline ends. The CDR3 is CASSQGINYEQYF. The CDR3 DNA reads TGTGCCAGCAGTCAGGGAATCAACTACGAGCAGTACTTC.

This clonotype appeared a few times. The rearrangement joins TRBV28 to TRBJ1-4, with no clear D. Germline CDR1 reads MDHEN; CDR2 reads SYDVKM. This CDR3 has 14 amino acids. V lost 6 bases, J lost 7 bases, and 15 bases lay in between. The CDR3 reads CASRDPITAEKLFF. CDR3 nucleotides: TGTGCCAGCAGGGACCCCATCACGGCTGAAAAACTGTTTTTT.

This clonotype was seen many times. At one end, the junction sequence differs from germline, possibly due to a read error. The CDR3: CSVEEKNLKDTQYF. CDR3 DNA sequence: TGCAGCGTGGAAGAGAAAAACCTTAAGGATACGCAGTATTTT. The chain carries TRBV29-1 and TRBJ2-3; D uncertain. This CDR3 has 14 amino acids. CDR1 and CDR2 (germline): SQVTM, ANQGSEA.

This clonotype was seen at least ten times. The V gene is TRBV20-1, the J gene TRBJ2-5; TRBD2 might be the D (5 bases). V lost 0 bases and J 1 base, leaving 12 bases between the germline ends. Germline values: CDR1 DFQATT, CDR2 SNEGSKA (reference sequence). This CDR3 region has 15 residues. The CDR3 protein is CSARDWSGVQETQYF. The CDR3 DNA follows: TGCAGTGCTAGAGATTGGTCCGGGGTCCAAGAGACCCAGTACTTC.

This clonotype has just a few counts. The rearrangement links TRBV29-1 to TRBJ2-5; D is unclear. Deletions cut 4 bases from V and 2 bases from J, with 2 bases between. CDR1 and CDR2 (germline): SQVTM, ANQGSEA. The CDR3 is made up of 10 amino acids. The CDR3 nucleotides read TGCAGCGTTGGACAAGAGACCCAGTACTTC. Its translation is CSVGQETQYF.

The chain carries TRBV4-1 and TRBJ1-6, with D perhaps TRBD1 (6 bases). The CDR3 contains 14 residues. Germline CDR1 MGHRA, CDR2 YSYEKL. V dropped 7 bases and J dropped 5 bases, with 12 bases sitting between them. CDR3 in amino acids: CASKTGPDNSPLHF. The DNA for the CDR3 is TGCGCCAGCAAGACAGGTCCTGATAATTCACCCCTCCACTTT.

The gene calls are TRBV5-1 and TRBJ1-6; D is possibly TRBD1 (6 bases). Trimming took 0 bases from V and 12 from J, leaving 13 bases between them. The germline CDR1 and CDR2 sequences are SGHRS and YFSETQ. This CDR3 spans 14 amino acids. The CDR3 sequence: CASSLEGGREPLHF. The CDR3 DNA reads as TGCGCCAGCAGCTTGGAAGGGGGAAGAGAACCCCTCCACTTT.

The V call is TRBV15, the J call TRBJ1-6; D is perhaps TRBD1 (6 bases). V dropped 7 bases and J dropped 10 bases, with 14 bases sitting between them. Germline assignment: CDR1 LNHNV and CDR2 YYDKDF (reference sequence). The CDR3 has 13 amino acids. Written as DNA, the CDR3 is TGTGCCACCACCGAGACAGGAGGCTCACCCCTCCACTTT. Translation: CATTETGGSPLHF.

This clonotype was detected only a few times. The chain combines TRBV19 with TRBJ1-1; 12 positions match TRBD1. The CDR3 sequence is 16 residues long. Germline V gene data show CDR1 as LNHDA and CDR2 as SQIVND (reference sequence). V was clipped by 7 bases and J by 1 base; unmatched bases: 7. CDR3 sequence: CASIDRGQGANTEAFF. CDR3 DNA sequence: TGTGCCAGTATCGATCGGGGACAGGGGGCGAACACTGAAGCTTTCTTT.

This clonotype has a handful of counts. The genes are TRBV18 and TRBJ1-1; TRBD1 aligns across 9 bases. The ends lost 3 bases at V and 13 bases at J; junction bases unmatched: 9. CDR1 and CDR2 from the germline V gene are KGHSH and LQKENI. The CDR3 is made up of 13 amino acids. CDR3 bases: TGTGCCAGCTCACCTGACCCGGGACAGGGAGTTTTCTTT. It translates to CASSPDPGQGVFF.

This clonotype was recorded many times. The CDR3 DNA follows: TGTGCCAGCTGCTGGCAGGGCCGAATGAACACTGAAGCTTTCTTT. Its protein product is CASCWQGRMNTEAFF. The rearrangement uses TRBV5-6 and TRBJ1-1; maybe TRBD1 (5 bases). V lost 7 bases to trimming and J lost 0 bases, with 16 bases between them. Germline CDR1 reads SGHDT; CDR2 reads YYEEEE. The CDR3 spans 15 residues.

This rearrangement joins TRBV28 to TRBJ2-7; D tentatively fits TRBD1 or TRBD2 (5 bases each). The CDR3 covers 13 residues. Germline lookup yields CDR1 MDHEN and CDR2 SYDVKM. V lost 5 bases, J lost 4 bases, and 12 bases lay in between. DNA for the CDR3: TGTGCCAGCAGTACGGGACCCCTTTACGAGCAGTACTTC. Protein: CASSTGPLYEQYF.

In this sample, this clonotype turned up many times. One junction end disagrees with the germline gene, perhaps due to a read error. The chain joins TRBV7-9 to TRBJ2-7; D gene uncertain. This CDR3 is 14 amino acids long. Germline loops: CDR1 SEHNR, CDR2 FQNEAQ (reference sequence). The CDR3, as DNA: TGTGCCAGCAGTTTAGGAGAGAGAGATTACGAGCAGTACTTC. Translated: CASSLGERDYEQYF.

Remarks on this clonotype: A read error may explain this, as a much larger clone is one base away. The V call is TRBV7-8, the J call TRBJ2-3; 8 nucleotides agree with TRBD2. Germline loops: CDR1 SGHVS, CDR2 FQNEAQ. This CDR3 contains 16 residues. The CDR3 protein is CVSSLTRTSLTDTQYF. The CDR3 nucleotides read TGTGTCAGCAGCTTGACTAGGACTAGCCTCACAGATACGCAGTATTTT.

This clonotype was recorded a few times. This chain connects TRBV6-2 or TRBV6-3 to TRBJ2-7; D is undetermined. V gave up 2 bases and J gave up 2 bases, with 10 bases separating them. Germline V lookup: CDR1 MNHEY, CDR2 SVGEGT. The CDR3 covers 14 residues. CDR3 DNA: TGTGCCAGCAGTTACGGTCCGGTAACCTACGAGCAGTACTTC. Its translation is CASSYGPVTYEQYF.

This clonotype has just a few counts. V usage is TRBV4-3 and J usage is TRBJ2-7, with D unresolved. Trimming cost V 0 bases and J 0 bases, with 12 bases left between them. The CDR3 length is 16 residues. Germline CDR1 and CDR2: LGHNA and YSLEER. The CDR3 reads CASSQEATEDSYEQYF. DNA of the CDR3: TGCGCCAGCAGCCAAGAAGCAACTGAAGACTCCTACGAGCAGTACTTC.

The chain has TRBV27 and TRBJ1-5; D ambiguous. Germline CDR1 reads MNHEY; CDR2 reads SMNVEV (reference sequence). Trimming stripped 3 bases from V and 0 bases from J, with 9 bases between. CDR3 length: 15 amino acids. CDR3 sequence reads: CASSFWADSNQPQHF. CDR3 coding DNA: TGTGCCAGCAGTTTCTGGGCGGATAGCAATCAGCCCCAGCATTTT.

This clonotype appeared many times. This chain links TRBV5-4 with TRBJ2-3, with D perhaps matching TRBD1 or TRBD2 (5 bases each). CDR3 length: 15 amino acids. Trimming stripped 3 bases from V and 0 bases from J, with 11 bases between. CDR1 SGHNT and CDR2 YYREEE come from the germline V gene (reference sequence). The CDR3 here is CASSSGPGSTDTQYF. The CDR3 coding sequence is TGTGCCAGCAGCTCGGGACCGGGAAGCACAGATACGCAGTATTTT.

Ten or more counts support this clonotype. This chain joins TRBV6-5 and TRBJ2-3; D gene ambiguous. Trimming stripped 6 bases from V and 2 bases from J, with 3 bases between. CDR3 length equals 11 residues. The germline V gene encodes CDR1 MNHEY and CDR2 SVGAGI. CDR3 sequence: CASRLTDTQYF. The CDR3, as DNA: TGTGCCAGCAGGCTCACAGATACGCAGTATTTT.